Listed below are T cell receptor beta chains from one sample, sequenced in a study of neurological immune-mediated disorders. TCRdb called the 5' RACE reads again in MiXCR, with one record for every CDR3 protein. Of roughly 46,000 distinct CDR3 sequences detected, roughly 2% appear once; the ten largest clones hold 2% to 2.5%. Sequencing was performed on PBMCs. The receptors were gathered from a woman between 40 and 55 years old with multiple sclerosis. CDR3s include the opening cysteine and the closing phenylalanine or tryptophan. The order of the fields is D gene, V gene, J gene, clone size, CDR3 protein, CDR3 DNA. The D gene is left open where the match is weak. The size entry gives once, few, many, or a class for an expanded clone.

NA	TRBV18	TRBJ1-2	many	CASSPEIVRGGGYTF	TGTGCCAGCTCACCCGAAATCGTCCGGGGTGGGGGCTACACCTTC
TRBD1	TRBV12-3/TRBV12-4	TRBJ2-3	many	CASSLMGQGATDTQYF	TGTGCCAGCAGTCTAATGGGACAGGGGGCTACAGATACGCAGTATTTT
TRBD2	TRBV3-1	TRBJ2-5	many	CASSLGTSGETQYF	TGTGCCAGCAGCCTAGGGACTAGTGGGGAGACCCAGTACTTC
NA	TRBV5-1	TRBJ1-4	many	CASSSRGTNEKLFF	TGCGCCAGCAGCTCCCGTGGGACTAATGAAAAACTGTTTTTT
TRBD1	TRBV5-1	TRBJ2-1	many	CASSLVGTGNNEQFF	TGCGCCAGCAGCTTGGTGGGGACAGGGAACAATGAGCAGTTCTTC
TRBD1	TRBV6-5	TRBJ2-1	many	CASSEGQGVGSSYNEQFF	TGTGCCAGCAGTGAAGGACAGGGGGTAGGGAGCTCCTACAATGAGCAGTTCTTC
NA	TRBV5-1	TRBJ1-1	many	CASSLEAGVNTEAFF	TGCGCCAGCAGCTTGGAGGCAGGGGTGAACACTGAAGCTTTCTTT
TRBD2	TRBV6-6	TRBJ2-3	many	CASSYSGGTSDTQYF	TGTGCCAGCAGTTACAGCGGGGGAACCTCAGATACGCAGTATTTT
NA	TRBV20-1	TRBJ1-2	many	CSAWRTGTTGGYTF	TGCAGTGCTTGGAGAACCGGGACAACGGGTGGCTACACCTTC
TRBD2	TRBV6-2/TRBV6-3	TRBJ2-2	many	CASSPRPSGRITGELFF	TGTGCCAGCAGTCCCCGTCCTAGCGGTCGGATCACCGGGGAGCTGTTTTTT
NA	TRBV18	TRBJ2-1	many	CASSPEGDNEQFF	TGTGCCAGCTCCCCGGAAGGGGACAATGAGCAGTTCTTC
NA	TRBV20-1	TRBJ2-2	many	CSARTGNTGELFF	TGCAGTGCTAGGACTGGGAACACCGGGGAGCTGTTTTTT
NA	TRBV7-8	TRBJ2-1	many	CASSSPWVDEQFF	TGTGCCAGCAGCTCTCCTTGGGTGGATGAGCAGTTCTTC
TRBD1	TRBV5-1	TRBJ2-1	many	CASSLRTGDNEQFF	TGCGCCAGCAGCTTGAGGACAGGGGACAATGAGCAGTTCTTC
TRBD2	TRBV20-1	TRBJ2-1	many	CSAVAGGPRNEQFF	TGCAGTGCTGTAGCGGGGGGGCCCAGGAATGAGCAGTTCTTC
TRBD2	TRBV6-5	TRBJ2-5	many	CASRVAGGLETQYF	TGTGCCAGCAGGGTAGCGGGGGGTCTAGAGACCCAGTACTTC
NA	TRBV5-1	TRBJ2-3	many	CASSLGGRGPDTQYF	TGCGCCAGCAGCTTGGGAGGCCGCGGCCCGGATACGCAGTATTTT
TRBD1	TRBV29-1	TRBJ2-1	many	CSVEWRDRGYNEQFF	TGCAGCGTTGAATGGCGGGACAGGGGCTACAATGAGCAGTTCTTC
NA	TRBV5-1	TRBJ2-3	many	CASSLGQSTDTQYF	TGCGCCAGCAGCTTAGGACAGAGCACAGATACGCAGTATTTT
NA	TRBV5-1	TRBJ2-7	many	CATGDGPDEYEQYF	TGCGCCACCGGGGACGGACCGGATGAGTACGAGCAGTACTTC
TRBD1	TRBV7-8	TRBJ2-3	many	CASSPRQGSSTDTQYF	TGTGCCAGCAGCCCTCGACAGGGATCTAGCACAGATACGCAGTATTTT
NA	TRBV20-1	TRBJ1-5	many	CSATESGNQPQHF	TGCAGTGCTACAGAGTCGGGCAATCAGCCCCAGCATTTT
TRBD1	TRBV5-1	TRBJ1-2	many	CASSPGTAYGYTF	TGCGCCAGCAGCCCCGGGACAGCTTATGGCTACACCTTC
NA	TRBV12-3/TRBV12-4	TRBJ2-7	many	CASSAELGTDSYEQYF	TGTGCCAGCAGTGCCGAATTAGGGACCGACTCCTACGAGCAGTACTTC
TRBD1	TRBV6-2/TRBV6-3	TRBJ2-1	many	CASGYRDRESSYNEQFF	TGTGCCAGCGGGTACCGGGACAGAGAATCCTCCTACAATGAGCAGTTCTTC